The 12 T cell receptor beta chains below were found in one sample sequenced in a study of blood T cell repertoires in COVID-19. Produced via immunoSEQ multiplex PCR; TCRdb's table is partial and in-frame only. The sample lists hundreds of thousands of clones, less than 85% seen once, with about 2.5% in the top ten. The sample was PBMCs or T cells enriched from blood (not recorded which). These receptors came from a woman aged 50 to 60 who had recovered from COVID-19.

This clone was detected only once. V gene TRBV19 combines with J gene TRBJ2-3, with D perhaps TRBD1 (6 bases). Between the trimmed V and J ends, which lost 6 bases and 0 bases, there was a span of 13 bases. Germline CDR1 LNHDA, CDR2 SQIVND (reference sequence). The CDR3 runs 15 residues. The CDR3 protein is CASSIVDRSTDTQYF. As DNA, the CDR3 is TGTGCCAGTAGCATCGTCGACAGGAGCACAGATACGCAGTATTTT.

J is TRBJ2-7 and V is TRBV5-5; the match to TRBD1 covers 8 bases. Germline CDR1 SGHKS, CDR2 YYEKEE (reference sequence). V was clipped by 0 bases and J by 2 bases; unmatched bases: 7. CDR3 length: 16 amino acids. Here the CDR3 reads CASSLAGQGATYEQYF. CDR3 nucleotide sequence: TGTGCCAGCAGCTTGGCCGGCCAGGGGGCTACCTACGAGCAGTACTTC.

The V call is TRBV10-3, the J call TRBJ2-7, with D possibly matching TRBD1 (5 bases). This CDR3 is 13 amino acids long. Trimming shortened V by 7 bases and J by 0 bases, and 10 bases separated the two germline ends. Germline values: CDR1 ENHRY, CDR2 SYGVKD. Written as DNA, the CDR3 is TGTGCCATCATGACAGCGAGCTCCTACGAGCAGTACTTC. This encodes CAIMTASSYEQYF.

There are a few counts of this clone. V gene TRBV5-1 combines with J gene TRBJ2-3; TRBD1 is a possible D gene (5 bases). Germline V gene lookup returns CDR1 SGHRS and CDR2 YFSETQ. V was cut by 1 base and J by 0 bases, with 12 bases left in between. The CDR3 totals 16 residues. The CDR3 here is CASSLRGTLSTDTQYF. The CDR3 DNA reads TGCGCCAGCAGCTTGAGGGGAACCCTTAGCACAGATACGCAGTATTTT.

V gene TRBV5-6 combines with J gene TRBJ2-1; possible D gene TRBD2, 5 bases. CDR3 length: 14 amino acids. V was trimmed by 2 bases and J by 7 bases, leaving 13 bases between them. Germline V gives CDR1 SGHDT, CDR2 YYEEEE. As DNA, the CDR3 is TGTGCCAGCAGCTTCCTAGCCCGGAGAAATGAGCAGTTCTTC. This codes for CASSFLARRNEQFF.

This rearrangement joins TRBV7-2 to TRBJ2-4; 14 bases line up with TRBD2. This CDR3 comprises 15 residues. Germline CDR1 reads SGHTA; CDR2 reads FQGNSA. Trimming took 5 bases from V and 8 from J; bases not matched to a gene: 5. The CDR3 region is CASSPGTSGRHIQYF. CDR3 bases: TGTGCCAGCAGCCCAGGGACTAGCGGGAGACACATTCAGTACTTC.

This clone was counted only a few times. The rearrangement joins TRBV7-9 to TRBJ2-2, with unresolved D. Germline V gives CDR1 SEHNR, CDR2 FQNEAQ (reference sequence). V was pared by 6 bases and J by 6 bases, with 8 bases between. CDR3 length: 12 residues. The CDR3 DNA reads as TGTGCCAGCAGATCAGATCCCGGGGAGCTGTTTTTT. Amino acids: CASRSDPGELFF.

The chain is built from TRBV4-2 and TRBJ1-3; 8 bases fit TRBD1. V shed 4 bases and J 2 bases; nucleotides not matched to a gene: 10. The CDR3 consists of 17 residues. Germline lookup yields CDR1 LGHNA and CDR2 YNFKEQ. The CDR3 loop is CASSPNRGGATGNTIYF. The CDR3 coding sequence is TGTGCCAGCAGCCCTAACAGGGGGGGCGCCACTGGAAACACCATATATTTT.

The rearrangement links TRBV7-3 to TRBJ2-6, with 7 bases identical to TRBD1. This CDR3 has 15 residues. V dropped 6 bases and J dropped 2; count of bases not matched to a gene: 4. The germline V gene encodes CDR1 SGHTA and CDR2 FQGTGA. The CDR3 nucleotides are TGTGCCAGCAGATATGACAGGGCTGGGGCCAACGTCCTGACTTTC. As protein: CASRYDRAGANVLTF.

CDR3 coding DNA: TGTGCCAGCAGCGTAGAGGGGGCAGGGAACTATGGCTACACCTTC. It translates to CASSVEGAGNYGYTF. The chain carries TRBV9 and TRBJ1-2; TRBD1 matches at 7 bases. The CDR3 consists of 15 residues. CDR1 is SGDLS and CDR2 is YYNGEE in the germline V gene. With V trimmed by 0 bases and J by 2 bases, 4 bases remained unmatched.

This clone has more than one count but fewer than ten. The genes are TRBV5-1 and TRBJ1-1; D uncertain. This CDR3 region has 15 residues. Trimming shortened V by 1 base and J by 4 bases, and 14 bases separated the two germline ends. Germline CDR1 SGHRS, CDR2 YFSETQ. CDR3 DNA sequence: TGCGCCAGCAGCTTGAAAAGGGAGGTTGCCACTGAAGCTTTCTTT. The encoded protein is CASSLKREVATEAFF.

The J gene is TRBJ1-2, the V gene TRBV2; 8 nucleotides match TRBD1. J gave up 3 bases and V 6 bases, and 12 bases lay outside the gene matches. The CDR3 is 16 amino acids. Germline V gene data show CDR1 as SNHLY and CDR2 as FYNNEI. The CDR3 DNA is TGTGCCAGCAGCATTACTCCGGGACAGGCCTACTATGGCTACACCTTC. Amino acids: CASSITPGQAYYGYTF. Full variable domain (remainder filled in from reference TRBV2 and TRBJ1-2): EPEVTQTPSHQVTQMGQEVILRCVPISNHLYFYWYRQILGQKVEFLVSFYNNEISEKSEIFDDQFSVERPDGSNFTLKIRSTKLEDSAMYFCASSITPGQAYYGYTFGSGTRLTVV.